Following are 29 T cell receptor beta chains from one sample sequenced in a study of beta chain features in type 1 diabetes. Isolated RNA was reverse transcribed in full, so expressed TCRB transcripts were sequenced. Using immunoSEQ multiplex PCR, the repertoire was profiled, and TCRdb retains in-frame clones only, with some absent. The profile shows almost 350,000 clones, approximately 8% of them singletons. The material sequenced was central memory CD4+ T cells from blood. The receptors here all came from a woman younger than 35 in good health.

This clone was seen a handful of times. The rearrangement uses TRBV11-2 and TRBJ1-2; unclear D gene. The CDR3 spans 14 residues. With 1 base removed from V and 2 bases from J, the gap between germline ends came to 8 bases. In germline, CDR1 is SGHAT, CDR2 FQNNGV. CDR3 sequence: CASSLVSENYGYTF. The CDR3 bases are TGTGCCAGCAGCTTAGTATCGGAGAACTATGGCTACACCTTC.

The gene calls are TRBV15 and TRBJ2-2; the D gene could be TRBD1 or TRBD2 (7 bases each). The CDR3 contains 16 residues. Per the germline V gene, CDR1 is LNHNV and CDR2 is YYDKDF (reference sequence). The V end lost 0 bases, the J end lost 3 bases, and 11 bases lay between the germline ends. CDR3 DNA sequence: TGTGCCACCAGCAGAGATGCAGGGGGGGACACCGGGGAGCTGTTTTTT. This sequence encodes CATSRDAGGDTGELFF.

This clone was found a few times. J is TRBJ2-7 and V is TRBV14, with D maybe TRBD2 (5 bases). The CDR3 totals 14 residues. Trimming pared 7 bases from V and 9 bases from J, leaving 22 bases between. Germline V gives CDR1 SGHDN, CDR2 FVKESK. CDR3 sequence: CASNPLGAPNVQYF. CDR3 bases: TGTGCCAGCAACCCCTTGGGAGCCCCGAACGTGCAGTACTTC.

This clone was counted between two and nine times. Germline and junction disagree at one end, which may indicate a read error. The chain is built from TRBV25-1 and TRBJ2-3; 7 nucleotides agree with TRBD1. Per germline, CDR1 MGHDK and CDR2 SYGVNS. The CDR3 loop spans 12 amino acids. The CDR3 DNA sequence: TGTGCCAGCAGTGTTCGACAGGGCATCTTGGATTTT. Residues: CASSVRQGILDF.

This clone was seen ten or more times. The chain has TRBV6-5 and TRBJ1-2; 10 bases align to TRBD1. The germline CDR1 and CDR2 sequences are MNHEY and SVGAGI. V shed 6 bases and J 6 bases; nucleotides not matched to a gene: 10. There are 15 residues in the CDR3. CDR3: CASSSTGTGVDGYTF. The CDR3, as DNA: TGTGCCAGCAGCAGTACCGGGACAGGGGTTGATGGCTACACCTTC.

The V gene is TRBV5-1, the J gene TRBJ2-1; D remains ambiguous. The ends were cut back, 2 bases at V and 7 bases at J, with 16 bases in the middle. Germline CDR1 SGHRS, CDR2 YFSETQ. CDR3 length: 15 residues. CDR3 coding DNA: TGCGCCAGCAGCTTACCGGGCCTGGCGGCGAATGAGCAGTTCTTC. Amino acid sequence: CASSLPGLAANEQFF.

V and J are TRBV6-5 and TRBJ1-2; TRBD1 is a possible D gene (5 bases). Trimming shortened V by 0 bases and J by 8 bases, and 16 bases separated the two germline ends. Germline V lookup: CDR1 MNHEY, CDR2 SVGAGI. This CDR3 is built from 15 residues. CDR3 loop: CASSYSDKPFVGYTF. The CDR3 DNA follows: TGTGCCAGCAGTTACTCGGACAAGCCTTTCGTCGGCTACACCTTC.

A few counts support this clone. The V gene is TRBV4-2, the J gene TRBJ2-7; 11 bases map to TRBD2. Per the germline V gene, CDR1 is LGHNA and CDR2 is YNFKEQ. J was trimmed by 0 bases and V by 0 bases; bases with no gene match: 4. The CDR3 loop spans 17 amino acids. The CDR3 nucleotides are TGTGCCAGCAGCCAAGAACCCCTAGCGGGAGGCTCCTACGAGCAGTACTTC. It yields the protein CASSQEPLAGGSYEQYF.

V is TRBV18 and J is TRBJ2-5; TRBD1 is a possible D gene (5 bases). This CDR3 has 15 residues. CDR1 and CDR2 from the germline V gene are KGHSH and LQKENI. The V end was cut by 1 base, the J end by 4 bases, with 13 bases between. CDR3 amino acids: CASSPRVPGSETQYF. CDR3 DNA: TGTGCCAGCTCACCACGGGTCCCAGGGTCAGAGACCCAGTACTTC.

The V call is TRBV19, the J call TRBJ2-3; TRBD1 might be the D (5 bases). Germline loops: CDR1 LNHDA, CDR2 SQIVND (reference sequence). The CDR3 sequence is 14 residues long. Trimming left V 5 bases short and J 2 bases short, with 11 bases between. This chain's CDR3 is CASSQGRFTDTQYF. The DNA of the CDR3 is TGTGCCAGTAGTCAGGGTCGTTTCACAGATACGCAGTATTTT. Based on the CDR3 plus reference TRBV19 and TRBJ2-3, the full variable domain is DGGITQSPKYLFRKEGQNVTLSCEQNLNHDAMYWYRQDPGQGLRLIYYSQIVNDFQKGDIAEGYSVSREKKESFPLTVTSAQKNPTAFYLCASSQGRFTDTQYFGPGTRLTVL.

This chain links TRBV10-3 with TRBJ1-2; D is possibly TRBD1 (6 bases). The CDR3 is 15 residues long. The germline gives CDR1 ENHRY, CDR2 SYGVKD. V lost 10 bases to trimming and J lost 1 base, with 19 bases between them. CDR3 in amino acids: CASRERDTHNYGYTF. The CDR3 DNA follows: TGTGCCAGCAGGGAACGGGACACCCATAACTATGGCTACACCTTC.

This clone was detected ten times or more. The chain combines TRBV10-3 with TRBJ2-1; TRBD2 is a possible D gene (6 bases). The CDR3 length is 15 residues. Trimming pared 2 bases from V and 5 bases from J, leaving 13 bases between. Per germline, CDR1 ENHRY and CDR2 SYGVKD. The DNA of the CDR3 is TGTGCCATCAGTGAGGTGGGACTCGCCGACAATGAGCAGTTCTTC. This gives the protein CAISEVGLADNEQFF.

The chain employs TRBV9 and TRBJ2-7; possible D gene TRBD1, 6 bases. This CDR3 is built from 15 residues. Trimming pared 0 bases from V and 2 bases from J, leaving 12 bases between. The germline gives CDR1 SGDLS, CDR2 YYNGEE. CDR3 in DNA: TGTGCCAGCAGCGTAGGCAGGGGCGCTGCCTACGAGCAGTACTTC. This translates into CASSVGRGAAYEQYF.

In this sample, this clone turned up many times. The chain is built from TRBV14 and TRBJ2-3; TRBD2 aligns across 7 bases. V lost 5 bases and J lost 3; bases outside the gene matches: 5. Germline values: CDR1 SGHDN, CDR2 FVKESK. The CDR3 has 14 residues. CDR3 bases: TGTGCCAGCAGCGGGAGGGCCTGGACAGATACGCAGTATTTT. This gives the protein CASSGRAWTDTQYF.

In its sample, this clone was seen a few times. The chain combines TRBV4-1 with TRBJ1-5; no clear D. The germline V and J ends were trimmed by 1 base and 0 bases, with 7 bases remaining between them. The CDR3 length is 15 residues. Germline CDR1 MGHRA, CDR2 YSYEKL. As DNA, the CDR3 is TGCGCCAGCAGCCAAGTGGACGTTAGCAATCAGCCCCAGCATTTT. This encodes CASSQVDVSNQPQHF.

This clone turned up a few times. The rearrangement uses TRBV5-1 and TRBJ1-5; D gene ambiguous. V dropped 4 bases and J dropped 4 bases, with 9 bases sitting between them. Germline lookup yields CDR1 SGHRS and CDR2 YFSETQ. The CDR3 covers 13 residues. The CDR3 region has the DNA TGCGCCAGCAGCCCGGAGCCGAATCAGCCCCAGCATTTT. Translated, it gives CASSPEPNQPQHF.

This clone was picked up many times. The chain combines TRBV27 with TRBJ1-4, with D perhaps TRBD1 (6 bases). The length of the CDR3 is 15 residues. Deletions cut 4 bases from V and 8 bases from J, with 17 bases between. Germline V lookup: CDR1 MNHEY, CDR2 SMNVEV (reference sequence). The DNA for the CDR3 is TGTGCCAGCAGTTCGTCCCAGGGGTCGGCCGAAAAACTGTTTTTT. It is translated as CASSSSQGSAEKLFF. Full variable domain (outside the CDR3, taken from reference TRBV27 and TRBJ1-4): EAQVTQNPRYLITVTGKKLTVTCSQNMNHEYMSWYRQDPGLGLRQIYYSMNVEVTDKGDVPEGYKVSRKEKRNFPLILESPSPNQTSLYFCASSSSQGSAEKLFFGSGTQLSVL.

The J gene is TRBJ1-1, the V gene TRBV5-4, with 7 bases that match TRBD1. The CDR3 is 15 amino acids. V shed 2 bases, J shed 1 base, and the junction held 5 bases outside the gene matches. CDR1 is SGHNT and CDR2 is YYREEE in the germline V gene (reference sequence). CDR3 DNA: TGTGCCAGCAGCTTTGAGGGGGCCAGGAACACTGAAGCTTTCTTT. This codes for CASSFEGARNTEAFF.

The chain employs TRBV12-5 and TRBJ2-1; maybe TRBD2 (5 bases). Germline V gene lookup returns CDR1 LGHNT and CDR2 FRNRAP. The length of the CDR3 is 11 residues. V was pared by 6 bases and J by 9 bases, with 9 bases between. The CDR3 nucleotides are TGTGCTAGTGGAAGGGAGAGTGAGCAGTTCTTC. Encoded protein: CASGRESEQFF.

This clone turned up a few times. The V gene is TRBV25-1, the J gene TRBJ2-6, with 7 bases that match TRBD1. The CDR3 has 17 amino acids. CDR1 is MGHDK, CDR2 SYGVNS, per germline. The ends lost 5 bases at V and 3 bases at J; junction bases unmatched: 10. The CDR3 protein is CASSLLTGADGANVLTF. The CDR3 nucleotides are TGTGCCAGCAGTTTACTAACAGGGGCGGATGGGGCCAACGTCCTGACTTTC.

This clone came up many times. The chain couples TRBV7-3 to TRBJ2-2; 7 positions match TRBD1. Germline CDR1 is SGHTA and CDR2 is FQGTGA. This CDR3 comprises 15 residues. Trimming removed 5 bases from V and 8 bases from J; junction bases left unmatched: 11. The CDR3 loop is CASSPTGQAVGELFF. The CDR3 nucleotides are TGTGCCAGCAGCCCAACTGGACAGGCTGTTGGGGAGCTGTTTTTT.

The chain couples TRBV9 to TRBJ1-4; D ambiguous. CDR3 length: 15 residues. With 0 bases removed from V and 8 bases from J, the gap between germline ends came to 14 bases. Germline assignment: CDR1 SGDLS and CDR2 YYNGEE. The CDR3 region is CASSVEAGFGEKLFF. The DNA of the CDR3 is TGTGCCAGCAGCGTAGAGGCTGGGTTTGGGGAAAAACTGTTTTTT.

V is TRBV18 and J is TRBJ1-1; D may be TRBD1 (5 bases). The CDR3 runs 12 residues. With 2 bases removed from V and 7 bases from J, the gap between germline ends came to 8 bases. Germline V CDR1 and CDR2: KGHSH, LQKENI. Written as DNA, the CDR3 is TGTGCCAGCTCACCATCGGGGGGTGAAGCTTTCTTT. This codes for CASSPSGGEAFF.

The chain has TRBV5-1 and TRBJ1-5, with D hard to call. The CDR3 contains 13 residues. CDR1 is SGHRS and CDR2 is YFSETQ in the germline V gene. V lost 0 bases to trimming and J lost 3 bases, with 4 bases between them. The CDR3 DNA follows: TGCGCCAGCAGCTTGGGGCCCAATCAGCCCCAGCATTTT. As protein: CASSLGPNQPQHF.

This clone was seen a handful of times. The V and J genes are TRBV27 and TRBJ2-5; a possible D gene is TRBD2 (6 bases). With 4 bases removed from V and 5 bases from J, the gap between germline ends came to 14 bases. This CDR3 has 14 amino acids. Germline V gives CDR1 MNHEY, CDR2 SMNVEV (reference sequence). CDR3 DNA sequence: TGTGCCAGCAGTTCCTGGGGGACTTCGGAGACCCAGTACTTC. This sequence encodes CASSSWGTSETQYF.

This rearrangement joins TRBV16 to TRBJ2-7; 9 bases match TRBD2. Germline CDR1 KGHSY, CDR2 FQNENV. V lost 0 bases to trimming and J lost 3 bases; unmatched junction nucleotides: 6. The CDR3 contains 16 residues. CDR3 coding DNA: TGTGCCAGCAGCCAATCGGGGCTAGCGGGGCACTACGAGCAGTACTTC. Translating it yields CASSQSGLAGHYEQYF.

This clone has ten or more counts. The chain recombines TRBV5-4 with TRBJ1-2; D perhaps matches TRBD1 (6 bases). V gave up 0 bases and J gave up 2 bases, with 11 bases separating them. From germline, CDR1 is SGHNT and CDR2 YYREEE (reference sequence). The CDR3 is 15 residues long. The CDR3 sequence is CASSLVSQGNYGYTF. For the CDR3, the DNA is TGTGCCAGCAGCTTGGTCTCCCAGGGGAACTATGGCTACACCTTC.

Concerning this clone: At the DNA level, this CDR3 is encoded by other sequences in the same sample as well. The gene calls are TRBV5-1 and TRBJ2-7; 11 nucleotides line up with TRBD1. The CDR3 spans 14 residues. Losses at the gene ends were 3 bases for V and 2 bases for J; bases not matched to a gene: 1. Looked up from germline, CDR1 is SGHRS and CDR2 is YFSETQ. The CDR3 DNA is TGCGCCAGCAGCTCGGGACAGGGGGCCTACGAGCAGTACTTC. This gives the protein CASSSGQGAYEQYF.

The V call is TRBV7-9, the J call TRBJ1-2; D is undetermined. Per germline, CDR1 SEHNR and CDR2 FQNEAQ (reference sequence). Trimming stripped 4 bases from V and 7 bases from J, with 16 bases between. This CDR3 is built from 14 residues. DNA of the CDR3: TGTGCCAGCAGCTCACGGGAGGGAAGTCGTGGCTACACCTTC. Its protein product is CASSSREGSRGYTF.